This T cell receptor beta chain was sequenced for a study of blood T cell repertoires in COVID-19 (dated by TCRdb to 2018 to 2020). Looking at the study overall: The collaborator samples originated in the United States, Italy and Spain and spanned the acute and convalescent phases of COVID-19. The dataset comprised deeply sampled blood TCRbeta repertoires from subjects exposed to, actively infected with, or recovered from COVID-19. HLA class I and class II types, where available, came from metadata supplied by the sample provider rather than from assay-based typing. The repertoires were released in a freely available public database intended as a resource for research on the immune response to SARS-CoV-2. The material from the prospective study consisted of cDNA or gDNA derived from T cells, B-cell-depleted T cells, or PBMCs. The samples were drawn from two sources: the first 160 participants of the ongoing ImmuneRACE study, and approximately 1,300 subjects contributed by 6 global collaborators. Nearly every sample came with metadata listing a de-identified subject ID, COVID-19 status, age in years and sex. Study-wide findings and limitations: How much clinical and demographic metadata was included differed by source and by participant, and the metadata was provided uncurated.

The collaborating institutions used their own protocols to collect whole blood in K2EDTA tubes. For TCRbeta analysis, collaborator samples were shipped as frozen whole blood, as isolated PBMCs, or as DNA extracted from either sample type. TCRbeta CDR3 regions were amplified from genomic DNA by means of the immunoSEQ Assay, a bias-controlled multiplex PCR. Regarding the original processing steps: Within the assay, amplification of reference gene primers was used to estimate how many nucleated cells each sample contained. To quantify the absolute abundance of each unique TCRbeta CDR3 rearrangement, sequence reads were collapsed and filtered. For each sample, productive Simpson clonality was calculated by taking the square root of Simpson's diversity index across productive rearrangements. TCRdb limited this immuneACCESS table to in-frame rearrangements with V and J called. A share of clones is missing; checked studies link under half to unresolved V genes, and the rest is unexplained. V and J calls and clone size are given by that table; D and trimming were obtained from the DNA. The sample records around 270,000 clones, approximately 81% of which are singletons. The leading ten clones occupy around 4% of the sample.

The CDR3 spans 13 residues, from the cysteine through the phenylalanine. Kept here is only the CDR3 DNA, which spans 39 bases and is read in frame from base 1. CDR1 and CDR2 are read off the germline V gene as SGHTA and FQGNSA. V lost 4 bases and J lost 7 bases, and the count of bases not matched to a germline gene is 3. About this clone: The clone's antigen remains unknown. Base-call qualities are not available, and no considerably larger clone is one nucleotide away.

The clonotype was recovered from a man aged 55 to 70 with acute or convalescent COVID-19. The chain joins TRBV7-2 to TRBJ1-4; the central 7 bases match TRBD1. Sequenced material: peripheral blood. The CDR3 amino acid sequence is: CASSSQGTEKLFF. The DNA sequence is given as TGTGCCAGCAGCTCACAGGGGACTGAAAAACTGTTTTTT.